This TCR beta chain was recorded in a study of CD8+ T cells in alopecia areata. Once RNA had been extracted, it was reverse transcribed into cDNA to act as the sequencing template. TCRdb's copy holds only in-frame clones and misses some; the assay was immunoSEQ multiplex PCR. The table records a few hundred thousand clones, roughly two fifths of them present only once. A remark on this clone: The target antigen is unknown.

Germline V CDR1 and CDR2: SGHDT, YYEEEE. This CDR3 spans 18 amino acids. V gave up 2 bases and J gave up 1 base; unmatched junction bases: 8. The sample's treatment: oral pan-JAK inhibitor, 5-10 mg twice daily. Overall study findings and caveats: Mouse data revealed clearer TCR sharing than patient data did, a gap possibly tied to HLA.

This receptor was obtained from a human donor with alopecia areata. The specimen comprised CD4+ T cells sorted from blood, sampled around week 30, from a patient treated with tofacitinib. V gene TRBV5-6 combines with J gene TRBJ1-5; TRBD1 matches at 11 bases. The CDR3 protein is CASSFSGTGGLSNQPQHF. CDR3 nucleotides: TGTGCCAGCAGCTTTAGTGGGACAGGGGGTTTGAGCAATCAGCCCCAGCATTTT.